This entry concerns a single T cell receptor beta chain. Its target is unknown. Assay used: immunoSEQ multiplex PCR; TCRdb lists only in-frame clones, some missing. The repertoire has about 43,000 clones, 83% of them found once; the top ten carry about 15%. Time point here: peripheral blood 6 weeks after treatment start. This sample was taken from a study of PD-L1 blockade in urothelial cancer. For the study at large: Blood gave a median about 150,000 T cells.

Looked up from germline, CDR1 is SGDLS and CDR2 is YYNGEE. This CDR3 spans 14 amino acids. V was clipped by 4 bases and J by 3 bases; unmatched bases: 6. Overall study results and limits: Below-median pretreatment blood TCR clonality was associated with improved progression-free and overall survival.

The sequences come from PBMCs, collected around atezolizumab (anti-PD-L1) treatment. The TCR originated in a man between 60 and 70 years old with urothelial cancer. The chain couples TRBV9 to TRBJ2-7; 8 positions match TRBD2. CDR3 amino acids: CASSTSGGHYEQYF. In DNA, the CDR3 is TGTGCCAGCAGCACCAGCGGGGGTCACTACGAGCAGTACTTC.